This T cell receptor (beta chain) was profiled in a study of response to subunit inactivated influenza vaccine. TCRdb passed the RT-PCR reads through MiXCR, listing each CDR3 protein once. The repertoire consists of approximately 500,000 distinct CDR3 sequences, with 10% to 15% occurring once and the leading ten covering around 13%. Germline CDR1 is DFQATT and CDR2 is SNEGSKA (reference sequence). The CDR3 has 16 residues. V was shortened by 3 bases and J by 5 bases, with 22 bases between the two germline ends. Sample: PBMCs from blood, taken roughly 45 days after vaccination. The chain is built from TRBV20-1 and TRBJ2-5; D may be TRBD2 (6 bases). The clonotype comes from a man over 45 who received an inactivated influenza vaccine. Here the CDR3 DNA reads TGCAGTGCTAGGAGGATCCTAGCGACCCTGGGGGAGACCCAGTACTTC. Residues: CSARRILATLGETQYF.